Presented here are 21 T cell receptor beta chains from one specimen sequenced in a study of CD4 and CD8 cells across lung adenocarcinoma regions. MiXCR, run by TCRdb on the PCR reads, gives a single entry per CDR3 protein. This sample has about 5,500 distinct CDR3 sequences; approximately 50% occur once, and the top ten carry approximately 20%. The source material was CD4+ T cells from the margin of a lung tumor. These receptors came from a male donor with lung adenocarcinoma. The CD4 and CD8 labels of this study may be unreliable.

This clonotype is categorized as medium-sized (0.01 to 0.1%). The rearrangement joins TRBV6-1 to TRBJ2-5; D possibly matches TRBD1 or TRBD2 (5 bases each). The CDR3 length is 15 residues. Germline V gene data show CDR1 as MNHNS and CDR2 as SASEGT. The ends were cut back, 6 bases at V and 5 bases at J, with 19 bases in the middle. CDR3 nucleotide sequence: TGTGCCAGCAGCCCACAGCGTGGGGACCCGGAGACCCAGTACTTC. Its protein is CASSPQRGDPETQYF.

CDR3 region: CASSKTAKDTQYF. As DNA, the CDR3 is TGTGCCAGCAGTAAAACAGCCAAAGATACGCAGTATTTT. The chain joins TRBV25-1 to TRBJ2-3; D is undetermined. Germline V gene lookup returns CDR1 MGHDK and CDR2 SYGVNS. Trimming took off 5 bases at V and 5 bases at J, with 11 bases between the two ends. The CDR3 consists of 13 residues.

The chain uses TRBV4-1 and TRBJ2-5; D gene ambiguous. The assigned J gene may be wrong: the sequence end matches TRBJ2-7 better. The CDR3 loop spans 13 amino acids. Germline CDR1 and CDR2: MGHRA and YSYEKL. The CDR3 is CASSTFWGYEQYF. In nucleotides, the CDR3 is TGCGCCAGCAGCACTTTTTGGGGCTACGAGCAGTACTTC.

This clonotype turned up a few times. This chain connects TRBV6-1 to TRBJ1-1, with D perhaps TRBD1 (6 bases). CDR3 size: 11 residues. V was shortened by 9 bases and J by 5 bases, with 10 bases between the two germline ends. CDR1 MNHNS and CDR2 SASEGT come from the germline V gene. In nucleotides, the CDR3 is TGTGCCAGTTACAGGGAAACTGAAGCTTTCTTT. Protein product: CASYRETEAFF.

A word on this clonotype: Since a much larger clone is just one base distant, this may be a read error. The CDR3 region has the DNA TGTGCCAGCAGTGAAGCGCGAGGGGTCGGAGAGACCCAGTTCTTC. It encodes CASSEARGVGETQFF. V usage is TRBV6-1 and J usage is TRBJ2-1; D tentatively reads TRBD1 or TRBD2 (5 bases each). The CDR3 is made up of 15 amino acids. With 0 bases removed from V and 13 bases from J, the gap between germline ends came to 19 bases. Germline V gene data show CDR1 as MNHNS and CDR2 as SASEGT.

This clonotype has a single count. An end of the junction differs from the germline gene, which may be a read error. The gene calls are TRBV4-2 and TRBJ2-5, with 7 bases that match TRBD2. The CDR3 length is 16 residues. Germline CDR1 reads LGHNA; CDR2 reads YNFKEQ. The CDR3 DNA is TGTGCCAGCGGGGGGGACGGGGGAACCGCCACAGAGACGCAGTACTTC. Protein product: CASGGDGGTATETQYF.

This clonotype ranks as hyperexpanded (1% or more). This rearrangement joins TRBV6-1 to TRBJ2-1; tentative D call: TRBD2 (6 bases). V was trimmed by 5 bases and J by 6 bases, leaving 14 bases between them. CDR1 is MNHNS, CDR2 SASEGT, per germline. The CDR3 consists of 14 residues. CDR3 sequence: CASSLFSSVNEQFF. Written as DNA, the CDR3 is TGTGCCAGCAGTCTCTTTTCTAGCGTCAATGAGCAGTTCTTC.

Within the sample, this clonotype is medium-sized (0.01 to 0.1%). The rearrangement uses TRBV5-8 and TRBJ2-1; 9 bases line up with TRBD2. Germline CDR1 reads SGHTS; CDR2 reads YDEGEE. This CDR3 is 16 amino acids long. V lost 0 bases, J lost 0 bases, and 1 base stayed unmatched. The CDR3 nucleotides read TGTGCCAGCAGCTTGGCGACTAGCGGCTCCTACAATGAGCAGTTCTTC. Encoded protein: CASSLATSGSYNEQFF.

CDR3 loop: CASSLAGGGNSPLHF. DNA of the CDR3: TGCGCCAGCAGCTTGGCAGGGGGCGGAAATTCACCCCTCCACTTT. V gene TRBV5-1 combines with J gene TRBJ1-6, with 8 nucleotides matching TRBD1. Germline-derived CDR1 and CDR2 are SGHRS and YFSETQ. With V trimmed by 0 bases and J by 7 bases, 3 bases remained unmatched. This CDR3 region has 15 residues.

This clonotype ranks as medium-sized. The DNA of the CDR3 is TGCGCCAGCAGTGTAAGTCGATGGCCCCACAATGAGCAGTTCTTC. Translated: CASSVSRWPHNEQFF. The chain carries TRBV10-1 and TRBJ2-1; D gene unclear. V was cut by 4 bases and J by 5 bases, with 15 bases left in between. This CDR3 has 15 residues. Germline-derived CDR1 and CDR2 are WNHNN and SYGVQD (reference sequence).

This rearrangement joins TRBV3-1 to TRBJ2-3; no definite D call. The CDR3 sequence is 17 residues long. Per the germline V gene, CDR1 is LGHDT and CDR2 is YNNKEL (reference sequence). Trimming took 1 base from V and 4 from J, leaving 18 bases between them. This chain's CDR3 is CASSQGAPYLVPDTQYF. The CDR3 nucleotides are TGTGCCAGCAGCCAAGGGGCTCCATATCTGGTCCCAGATACGCAGTATTTT.

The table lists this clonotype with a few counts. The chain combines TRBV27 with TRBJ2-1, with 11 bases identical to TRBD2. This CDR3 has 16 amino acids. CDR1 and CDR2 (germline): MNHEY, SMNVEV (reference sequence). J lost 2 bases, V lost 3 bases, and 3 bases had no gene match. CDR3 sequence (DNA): TGTGCCAGCAGTTTCCGACTAGCGGGAACCTACAATGAGCAGTTCTTC. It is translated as CASSFRLAGTYNEQFF.

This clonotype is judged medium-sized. CDR3 in amino acids: CATGSNTGELFF. The CDR3 DNA reads TGTGCCACCGGATCCAACACCGGGGAGCTGTTTTTT. The rearrangement links TRBV6-1 to TRBJ2-2; D remains ambiguous. This CDR3 comprises 12 residues. Germline CDR1 MNHNS, CDR2 SASEGT. The V gene lost 10 bases and the J gene lost 2 bases, with 8 bases spanning the gap.

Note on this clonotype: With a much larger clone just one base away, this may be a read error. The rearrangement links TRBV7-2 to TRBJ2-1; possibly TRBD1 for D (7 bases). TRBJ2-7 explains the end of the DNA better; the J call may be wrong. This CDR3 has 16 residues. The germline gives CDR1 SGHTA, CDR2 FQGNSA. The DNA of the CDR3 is TGTGCCAGCAGCCTCAGACAGGGTGGAGGGCACAATGAGCAGTACTTC. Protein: CASSLRQGGGHNEQYF.

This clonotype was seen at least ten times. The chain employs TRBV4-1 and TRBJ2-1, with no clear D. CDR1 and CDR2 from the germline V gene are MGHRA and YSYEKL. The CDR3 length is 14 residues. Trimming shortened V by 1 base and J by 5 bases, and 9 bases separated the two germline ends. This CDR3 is CASSQVTGDNEQFF. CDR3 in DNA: TGCGCCAGCAGCCAAGTTACTGGGGACAATGAGCAGTTCTTC.

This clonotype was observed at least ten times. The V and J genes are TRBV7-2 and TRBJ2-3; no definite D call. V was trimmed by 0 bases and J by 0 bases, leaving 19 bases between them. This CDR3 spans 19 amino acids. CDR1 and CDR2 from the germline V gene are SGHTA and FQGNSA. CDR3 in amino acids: CASSLAGHFGRSSTDTQYF. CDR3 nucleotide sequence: TGTGCCAGCAGCTTAGCGGGTCACTTCGGGCGATCTAGCACAGATACGCAGTATTTT.

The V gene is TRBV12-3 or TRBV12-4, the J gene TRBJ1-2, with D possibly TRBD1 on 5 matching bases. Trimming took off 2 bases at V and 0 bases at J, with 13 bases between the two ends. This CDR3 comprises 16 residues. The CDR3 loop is CASSLTGTTANYGYTF. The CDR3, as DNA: TGTGCCAGCAGTTTAACCGGGACTACTGCTAACTATGGCTACACCTTC.

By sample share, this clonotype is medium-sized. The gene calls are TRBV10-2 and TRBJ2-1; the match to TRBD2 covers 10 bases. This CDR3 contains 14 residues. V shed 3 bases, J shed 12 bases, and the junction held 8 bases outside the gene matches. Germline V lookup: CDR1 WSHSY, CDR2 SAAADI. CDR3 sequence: CASSDTGTSDWQFF. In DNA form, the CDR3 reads TGCGCCAGCAGTGACACCGGGACTAGCGATTGGCAGTTCTTC.

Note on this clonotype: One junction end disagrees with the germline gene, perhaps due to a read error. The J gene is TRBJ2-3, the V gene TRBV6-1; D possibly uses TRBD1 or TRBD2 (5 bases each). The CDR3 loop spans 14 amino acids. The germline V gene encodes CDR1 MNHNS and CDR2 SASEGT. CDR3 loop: CRSTGPIAKDMQYF. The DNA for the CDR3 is TGTCGCAGCACGGGACCCATAGCCAAAGATATGCAGTATTTT.

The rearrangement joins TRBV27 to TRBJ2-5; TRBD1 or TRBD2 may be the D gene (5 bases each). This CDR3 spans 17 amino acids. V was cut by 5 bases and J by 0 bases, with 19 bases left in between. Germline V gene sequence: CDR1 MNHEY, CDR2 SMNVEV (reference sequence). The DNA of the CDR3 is TGTGCCAGCAGTCCTGGGCGAGGGGCCTGTGACCAAGAGACCCAGTACTTC. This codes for CASSPGRGACDQETQYF.

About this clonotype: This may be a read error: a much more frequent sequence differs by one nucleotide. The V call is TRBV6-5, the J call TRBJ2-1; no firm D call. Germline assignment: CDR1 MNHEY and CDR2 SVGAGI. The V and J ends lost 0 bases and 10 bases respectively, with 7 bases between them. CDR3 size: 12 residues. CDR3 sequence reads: CASSYSTGEQFF. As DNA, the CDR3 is TGTGCCAGCAGTTACTCGACTGGCGAGCAGTTCTTC.